The TCR beta chain under discussion was sequenced for a study of blood T cell repertoires in COVID-19. The overall study: Material from acute and convalescent COVID-19 was sourced from the United States, Italy and Spain. T cells, B-cell-depleted T cells, or PBMCs supplied cDNA or gDNA.

While infection was still active, Seattle patients were enrolled and then followed longitudinally. In the source study's methods: Nucleated cell counts were estimated from reference gene primer amplification. Sequencing was performed with immunoSEQ multiplex PCR; in TCRdb, only in-frame clones are kept and a portion is missing. V and J calls and clone size are copied from that table; D and trimming were computed from the DNA. The data contain 200,000 to 300,000 clones, about four fifths of them seen just once; the ten biggest clones take up 7.5% to 8%. V dropped 3 bases and J dropped 7; count of bases not matched to a gene: 7. Germline loops: CDR1 MNHEY, CDR2 SMNVEV (reference sequence). The CDR3 runs 15 residues.

V and J are TRBV27 and TRBJ1-4, with TRBD1 matching 8 bases. Sequenced input: peripheral blood. This TCR was sampled from a woman older than 75 with COVID-19, enrolled during active disease. The DNA for the CDR3 is TGTGCCAGCAGTTTCCGACAGGGGAGGGGTGAAAAACTGTTTTTT. Its protein is CASSFRQGRGEKLFF.